Reported below is one TCR beta chain. For TCR beta, cDNA was produced by 5'RACE template switching with UMIs. Each CDR3 protein gets one entry in TCRdb, which reprocessed the 5' RACE reads and gives no DNA. The sample data list roughly 180,000 distinct CDR3 sequences. This sample is part of a study of T cells expressing NK-cell markers. As for the study in general: Beta-chain profiling covered CD3+CD56+NKG2C+, CD3+CD56+NKG2C- and CD3+CD56-NKG2C+ sorted subsets.

This CDR3 is 15 amino acids long. Per germline, CDR1 SGHRS and CDR2 YFSETQ. The material sequenced was blood T cells: a sorted CD56 or NKG2C T cell subset, CD4+ or CD8+ T cells, or bulk PBMC T cells (not recorded which). This TCR derives from a woman between 18 and 70 years old in good health. V and J are TRBV5-1 and TRBJ1-6. The CDR3 sequence: CASSSNGADNSPLHF.